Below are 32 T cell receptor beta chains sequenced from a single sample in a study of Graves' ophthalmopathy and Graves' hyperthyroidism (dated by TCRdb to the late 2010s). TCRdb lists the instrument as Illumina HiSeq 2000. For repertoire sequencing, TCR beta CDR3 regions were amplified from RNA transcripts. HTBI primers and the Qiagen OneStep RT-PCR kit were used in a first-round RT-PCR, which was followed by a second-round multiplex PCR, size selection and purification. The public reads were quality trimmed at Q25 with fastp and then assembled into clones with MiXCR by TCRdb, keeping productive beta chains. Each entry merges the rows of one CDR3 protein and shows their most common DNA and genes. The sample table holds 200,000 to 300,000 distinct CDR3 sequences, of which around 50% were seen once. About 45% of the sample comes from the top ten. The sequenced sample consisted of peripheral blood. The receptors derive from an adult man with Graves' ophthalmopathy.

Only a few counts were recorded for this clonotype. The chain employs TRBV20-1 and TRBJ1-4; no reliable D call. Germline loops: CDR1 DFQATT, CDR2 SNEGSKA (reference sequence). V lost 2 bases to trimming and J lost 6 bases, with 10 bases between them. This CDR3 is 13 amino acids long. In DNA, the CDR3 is TGCAGTGCTAGACGAAGCTCCCATGAAAAACTGTTTTTT. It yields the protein CSARRSSHEKLFF.

As DNA, the CDR3 is TGTGCCAGCAGCTTAGCCCCCGGGACAGAAGAGACCCAGTACTTC. This translates into CASSLAPGTEETQYF. The chain links TRBV7-9 to TRBJ2-5; 7 nucleotides agree with TRBD1. CDR1 and CDR2 (germline): SEHNR, FQNEAQ (reference sequence). Trimming removed 0 bases from V and 3 bases from J; junction bases left unmatched: 4. CDR3 length: 15 residues.

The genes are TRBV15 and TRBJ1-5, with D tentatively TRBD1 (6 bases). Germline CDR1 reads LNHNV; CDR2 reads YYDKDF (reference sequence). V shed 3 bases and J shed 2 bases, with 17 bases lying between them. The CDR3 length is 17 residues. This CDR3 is CATSRDTGRGGNQPQHF. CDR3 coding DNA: TGTGCCACCAGCAGGGATACAGGGAGAGGTGGCAATCAGCCCCAGCATTTT.

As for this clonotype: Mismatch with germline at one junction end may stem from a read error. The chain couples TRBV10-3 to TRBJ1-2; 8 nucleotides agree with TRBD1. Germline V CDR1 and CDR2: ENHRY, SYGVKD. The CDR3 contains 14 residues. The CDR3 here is CASSTDRGWYGYTF. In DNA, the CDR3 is TGTGCCAGCAGTACCGACAGGGGTTGGTATGGCTACACCTTC.

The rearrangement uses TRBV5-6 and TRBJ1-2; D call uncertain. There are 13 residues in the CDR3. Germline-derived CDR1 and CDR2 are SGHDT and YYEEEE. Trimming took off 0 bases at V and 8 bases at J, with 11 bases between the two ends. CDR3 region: CASSLGPAGGYTF. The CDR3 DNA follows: TGTGCCAGCAGCTTGGGACCTGCTGGGGGCTACACCTTC. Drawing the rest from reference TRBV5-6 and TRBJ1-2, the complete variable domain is DAGVTQSPTHLIKTRGQQVTLRCSPKSGHDTVSWYQQALGQGPQFIFQYYEEEERQRGNFPDRFSGHQFPNYSSELNVNALLLGDSALYLCASSLGPAGGYTFGSGTRLTVV.

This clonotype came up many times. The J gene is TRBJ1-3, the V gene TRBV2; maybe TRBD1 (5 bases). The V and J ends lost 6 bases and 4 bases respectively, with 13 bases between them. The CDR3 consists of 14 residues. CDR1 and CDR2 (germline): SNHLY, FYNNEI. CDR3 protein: CASRGGSVGNTIYF. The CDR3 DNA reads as TGTGCCAGCAGGGGGGGATCAGTCGGAAACACCATATATTTT.

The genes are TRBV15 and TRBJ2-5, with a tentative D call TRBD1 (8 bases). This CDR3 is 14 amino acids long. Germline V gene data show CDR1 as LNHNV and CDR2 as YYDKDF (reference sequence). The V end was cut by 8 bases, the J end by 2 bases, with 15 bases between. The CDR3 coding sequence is TGTGCCACCGAGGGGGGGACAGGACAAGAGACCCAGTACTTC. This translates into CATEGGTGQETQYF.

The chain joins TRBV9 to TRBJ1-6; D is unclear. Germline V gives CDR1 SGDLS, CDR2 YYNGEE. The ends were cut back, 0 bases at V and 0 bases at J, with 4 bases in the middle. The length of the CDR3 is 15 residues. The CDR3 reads CASSVALSYNSPLHF. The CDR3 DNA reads TGTGCCAGCAGCGTAGCACTCTCCTATAATTCACCCCTCCACTTT.

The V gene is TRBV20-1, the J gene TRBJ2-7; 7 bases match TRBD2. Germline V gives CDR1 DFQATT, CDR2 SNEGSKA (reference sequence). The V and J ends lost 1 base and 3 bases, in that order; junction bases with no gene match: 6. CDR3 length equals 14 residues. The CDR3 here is CSARGGRGFYEQYF. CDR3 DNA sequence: TGCAGTGCTAGAGGAGGGAGGGGCTTCTACGAGCAGTACTTC.

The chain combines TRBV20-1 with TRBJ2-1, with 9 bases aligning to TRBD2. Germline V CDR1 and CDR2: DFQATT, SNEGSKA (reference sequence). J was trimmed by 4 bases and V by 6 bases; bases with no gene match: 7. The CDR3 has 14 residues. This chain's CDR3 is CSAQRGELYNEQFF. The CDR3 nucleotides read TGCAGTGCCCAGCGGGGGGAACTATACAATGAGCAGTTCTTC.

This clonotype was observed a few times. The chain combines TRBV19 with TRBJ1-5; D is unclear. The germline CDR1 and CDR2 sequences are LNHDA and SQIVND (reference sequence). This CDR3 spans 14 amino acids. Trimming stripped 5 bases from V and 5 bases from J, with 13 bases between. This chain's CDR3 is CASSPAPGDQPQHF. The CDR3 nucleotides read TGTGCCAGTAGTCCGGCCCCTGGGGATCAGCCCCAGCATTTT.

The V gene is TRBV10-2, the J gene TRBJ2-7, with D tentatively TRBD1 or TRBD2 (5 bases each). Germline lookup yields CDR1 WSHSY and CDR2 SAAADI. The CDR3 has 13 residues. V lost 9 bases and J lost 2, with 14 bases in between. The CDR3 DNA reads TGCGCCAGGTCCGAGGTGGGGGCCTACGAGCAGTACTTC. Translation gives CARSEVGAYEQYF.

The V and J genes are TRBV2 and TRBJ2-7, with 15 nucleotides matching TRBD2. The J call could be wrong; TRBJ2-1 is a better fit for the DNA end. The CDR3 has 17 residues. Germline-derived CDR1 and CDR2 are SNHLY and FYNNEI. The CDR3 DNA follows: TGTGCCAGCAGTCCGAACGGACTAGCGGGAGGGATTGATGAGCAGTTCTTC. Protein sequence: CASSPNGLAGGIDEQFF.

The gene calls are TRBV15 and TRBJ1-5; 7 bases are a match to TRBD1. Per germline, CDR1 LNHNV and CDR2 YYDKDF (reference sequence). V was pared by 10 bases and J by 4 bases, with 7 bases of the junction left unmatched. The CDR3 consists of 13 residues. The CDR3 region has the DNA TGTGCCAGTCGACAGGGCCCTAATCAGCCCCAGCATTTT. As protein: CASRQGPNQPQHF.

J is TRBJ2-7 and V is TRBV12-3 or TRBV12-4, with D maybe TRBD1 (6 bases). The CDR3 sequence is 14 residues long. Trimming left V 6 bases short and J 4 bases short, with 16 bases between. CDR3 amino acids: CASRPSGVRYEQYF. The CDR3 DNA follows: TGTGCCAGCAGACCGTCAGGGGTAAGGTACGAGCAGTACTTC.

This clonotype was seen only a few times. This chain's CDR3 is CSARRTYNSPLHF. The CDR3 DNA reads as TGCAGTGCTAGACGCACCTATAATTCACCCCTCCACTTT. The V gene is TRBV20-1, the J gene TRBJ1-6, with unresolved D. V gave up 2 bases and J gave up 2 bases, with 4 bases separating them. This CDR3 is 13 amino acids long. Germline CDR1 reads DFQATT; CDR2 reads SNEGSKA (reference sequence).

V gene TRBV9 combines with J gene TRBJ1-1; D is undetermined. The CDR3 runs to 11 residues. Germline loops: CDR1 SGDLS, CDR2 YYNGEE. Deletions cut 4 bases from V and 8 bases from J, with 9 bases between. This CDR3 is CASSSVREAFF. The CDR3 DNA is TGTGCCAGCAGCTCCGTTAGGGAAGCTTTCTTT.

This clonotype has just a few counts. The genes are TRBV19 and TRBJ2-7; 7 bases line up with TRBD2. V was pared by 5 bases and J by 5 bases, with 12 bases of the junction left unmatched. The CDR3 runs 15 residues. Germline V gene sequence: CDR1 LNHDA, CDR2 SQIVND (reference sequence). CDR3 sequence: CASSPQDGAGNEQYF. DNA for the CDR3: TGTGCCAGTAGTCCCCAGGACGGAGCGGGGAACGAGCAGTACTTC.

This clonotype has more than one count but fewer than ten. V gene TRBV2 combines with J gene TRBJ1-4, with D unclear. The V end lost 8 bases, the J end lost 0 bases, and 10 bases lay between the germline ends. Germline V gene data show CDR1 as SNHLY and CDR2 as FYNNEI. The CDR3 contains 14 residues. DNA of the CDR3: TGTGCCAGCCGCCCGGTTACAACTAATGAAAAACTGTTTTTT. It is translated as CASRPVTTNEKLFF.

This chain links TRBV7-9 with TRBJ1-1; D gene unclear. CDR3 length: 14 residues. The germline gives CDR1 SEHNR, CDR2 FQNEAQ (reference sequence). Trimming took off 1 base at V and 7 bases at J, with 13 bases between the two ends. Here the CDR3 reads CASSLGWATFEAFF. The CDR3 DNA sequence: TGTGCCAGCAGCTTAGGATGGGCGACTTTTGAAGCTTTCTTT.

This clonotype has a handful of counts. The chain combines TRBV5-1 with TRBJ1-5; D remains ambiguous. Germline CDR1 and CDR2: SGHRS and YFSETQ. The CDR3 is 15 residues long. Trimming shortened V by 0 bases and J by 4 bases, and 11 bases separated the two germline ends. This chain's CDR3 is CASSLEGGGNQPQHF. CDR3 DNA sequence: TGCGCCAGCAGCTTGGAGGGAGGTGGAAATCAGCCCCAGCATTTT.

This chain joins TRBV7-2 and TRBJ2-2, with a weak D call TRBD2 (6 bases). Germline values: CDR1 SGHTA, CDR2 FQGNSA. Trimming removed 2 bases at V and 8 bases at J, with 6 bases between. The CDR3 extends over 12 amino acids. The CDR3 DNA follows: TGTGCCAGCAGCTTACTAGCGGGGGAGCTGTTTTTT. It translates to CASSLLAGELFF.

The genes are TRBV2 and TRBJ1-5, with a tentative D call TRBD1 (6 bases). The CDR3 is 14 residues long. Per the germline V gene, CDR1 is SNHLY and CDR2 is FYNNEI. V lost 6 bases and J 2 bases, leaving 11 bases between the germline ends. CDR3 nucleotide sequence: TGTGCCAGCAGGAGGGGGGGGGGCAATCAGCCCCAGCATTTT. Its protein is CASRRGGGNQPQHF.

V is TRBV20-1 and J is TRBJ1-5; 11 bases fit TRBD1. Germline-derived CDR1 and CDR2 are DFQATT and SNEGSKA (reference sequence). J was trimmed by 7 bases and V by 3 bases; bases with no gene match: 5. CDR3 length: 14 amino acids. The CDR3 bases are TGCAGTGCTAGTCCGGGACAGGGGGTACAGCCCCAGCATTTT. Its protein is CSASPGQGVQPQHF.

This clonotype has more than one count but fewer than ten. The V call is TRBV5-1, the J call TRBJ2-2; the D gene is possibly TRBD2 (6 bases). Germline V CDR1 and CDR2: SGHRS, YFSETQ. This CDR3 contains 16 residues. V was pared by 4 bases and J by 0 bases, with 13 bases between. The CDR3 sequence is CASSASGSSNTGELFF. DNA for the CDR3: TGCGCCAGCAGCGCCTCCGGGAGCTCGAACACCGGGGAGCTGTTTTTT.

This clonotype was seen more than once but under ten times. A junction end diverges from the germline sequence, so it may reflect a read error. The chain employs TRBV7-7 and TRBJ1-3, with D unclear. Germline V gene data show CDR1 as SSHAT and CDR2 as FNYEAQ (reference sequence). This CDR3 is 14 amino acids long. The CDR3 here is CASSLALGADTIYF. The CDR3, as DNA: TGTGCTAGCAGCTTGGCCCTCGGAGCGGACACCATATATTTT.

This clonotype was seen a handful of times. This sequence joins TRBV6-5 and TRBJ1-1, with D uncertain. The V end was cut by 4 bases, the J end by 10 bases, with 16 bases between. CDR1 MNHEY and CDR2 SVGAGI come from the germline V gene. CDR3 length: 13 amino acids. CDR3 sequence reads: CASSSWSQRRAFF. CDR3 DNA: TGTGCCAGCAGTTCCTGGTCCCAACGGAGAGCTTTCTTT.

The CDR3 sequence: CAIRTTGLRTGELFF. CDR3 DNA: TGTGCCATCAGGACGACAGGGCTCAGGACCGGGGAGCTGTTTTTT. This chain joins TRBV6-6 and TRBJ2-2, with TRBD1 matching 7 bases. The CDR3 is made up of 15 amino acids. Germline V gene data show CDR1 as MNHNY and CDR2 as SVGAGI (reference sequence). Unmatched junction bases numbered 13, after V lost 10 bases and J lost 5 bases.

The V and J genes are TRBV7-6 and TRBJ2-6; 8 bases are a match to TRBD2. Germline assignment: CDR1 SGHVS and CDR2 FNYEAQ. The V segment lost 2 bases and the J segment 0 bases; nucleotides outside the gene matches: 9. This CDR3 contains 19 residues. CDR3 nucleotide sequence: TGTGCCAGCAGCTTATTTGGGACGGGGGGGAGCTCTGGGGCCAACGTCCTGACTTTC. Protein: CASSLFGTGGSSGANVLTF.

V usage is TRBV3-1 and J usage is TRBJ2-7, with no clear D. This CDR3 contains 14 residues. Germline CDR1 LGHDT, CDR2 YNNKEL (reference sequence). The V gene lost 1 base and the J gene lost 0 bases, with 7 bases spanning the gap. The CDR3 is CASSQVLGSYEQYF. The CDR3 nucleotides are TGTGCCAGCAGCCAAGTTCTTGGCTCCTACGAGCAGTACTTC.

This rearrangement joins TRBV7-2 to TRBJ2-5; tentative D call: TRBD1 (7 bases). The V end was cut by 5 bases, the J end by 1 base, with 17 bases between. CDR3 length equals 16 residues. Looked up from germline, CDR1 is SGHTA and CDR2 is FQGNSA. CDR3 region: CASSQGDPRGQETQYF. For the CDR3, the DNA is TGTGCCAGCAGCCAGGGGGACCCGCGGGGCCAAGAGACCCAGTACTTC.

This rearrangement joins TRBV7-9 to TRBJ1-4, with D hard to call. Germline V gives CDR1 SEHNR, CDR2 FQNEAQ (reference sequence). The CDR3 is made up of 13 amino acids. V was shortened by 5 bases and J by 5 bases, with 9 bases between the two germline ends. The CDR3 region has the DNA TGTGCCAGCAGCGCAAGCACAAATGAAAAACTGTTTTTT. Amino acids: CASSASTNEKLFF. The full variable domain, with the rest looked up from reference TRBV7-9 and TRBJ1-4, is DTGVSQNPRHKITKRGQNVTFRCDPISEHNRLYWYRQTLGQGPEFLTYFQNEAQLEKSRLLSDRFSAERPKGSFSTLEIQRTEQGDSAMYLCASSASTNEKLFFGSGTQLSVL.